Presented here are 16 T cell receptor beta chains from one specimen sequenced in a study of control samples from healthy donors and cancer patients. Assay used: immunoSEQ multiplex PCR; TCRdb lists only in-frame clones, some missing. The data hold thousands of clones, with approximately 82% observed a single time. The sequenced sample consisted of PBMCs. These receptors were collected from a man between 70 and 80 years old with lung cancer.

The rearrangement links TRBV11-2 to TRBJ1-6, with 9 bases lining up with TRBD1. This CDR3 is 14 amino acids long. Germline CDR1 SGHAT, CDR2 FQNNGV. The V and J ends lost 5 bases and 7 bases, in that order; junction bases with no gene match: 3. This chain's CDR3 is CASSHGQGNSPLHF. The CDR3 nucleotides read TGTGCCAGCAGCCATGGACAGGGGAATTCACCCCTCCACTTT.

The chain couples TRBV2 to TRBJ2-1; D could derive from TRBD1 or TRBD2 (5 bases each). This CDR3 spans 14 amino acids. Between the trimmed V and J ends, which lost 6 bases and 5 bases, there was a span of 14 bases. Germline loops: CDR1 SNHLY, CDR2 FYNNEI. CDR3 sequence reads: CASRTGTVNNEQFF. The CDR3 region has the DNA TGTGCCAGCAGGACCGGGACGGTGAACAATGAGCAGTTCTTC. The variable domain in full, with the rest retrieved from reference TRBV2 and TRBJ2-1, is EPEVTQTPSHQVTQMGQEVILRCVPISNHLYFYWYRQILGQKVEFLVSFYNNEISEKSEIFDDQFSVERPDGSNFTLKIRSTKLEDSAMYFCASRTGTVNNEQFFGPGTRLTVL.

V and J are TRBV19 and TRBJ1-1; 7 bases align to TRBD1. Per the germline V gene, CDR1 is LNHDA and CDR2 is SQIVND (reference sequence). J gave up 10 bases and V 3 bases, and 11 bases lay outside the gene matches. The CDR3 runs to 14 residues. In DNA, the CDR3 is TGTGCCAGTAGTATTGGGTCAGGGGGGTTTGGAGCTTTCTTT. It specifies CASSIGSGGFGAFF.

This rearrangement joins TRBV7-2 to TRBJ2-7, with D maybe TRBD1 (5 bases). Trimming took 5 bases from V and 5 from J, leaving 19 bases between them. The V gene's germline CDR1 is SGHTA and CDR2 FQGNSA. CDR3 length: 15 residues. The CDR3 DNA sequence: TGTGCCAGCAGCCCGCTTGTTGCAGGGAACAACGAGCAGTACTTC. It specifies CASSPLVAGNNEQYF.

The genes are TRBV27 and TRBJ2-3; D is uncertain. The germline V gene encodes CDR1 MNHEY and CDR2 SMNVEV (reference sequence). V lost 6 bases and J lost 0, with 13 bases in between. This CDR3 is built from 15 residues. The CDR3 loop reads CASSPVGSSTDTQYF. The CDR3, as DNA: TGTGCCAGCAGCCCTGTTGGGTCAAGCACAGATACGCAGTATTTT.

This clone has only one observation. The rearrangement links TRBV29-1 to TRBJ1-1; D possibly corresponds to TRBD1 (5 bases). Germline CDR1 reads SQVTM; CDR2 reads ANQGSEA. V lost 2 bases and J 7 bases, leaving 11 bases between the germline ends. The CDR3 is made up of 12 amino acids. CDR3 bases: TGCAGCGTTGAAACACCGGGGGATGAAGCTTTCTTT. Protein product: CSVETPGDEAFF.

The rearrangement joins TRBV18 to TRBJ2-1; unclear D gene. This CDR3 is built from 14 residues. Germline V gives CDR1 KGHSH, CDR2 LQKENI. With 6 bases removed from V and 2 bases from J, the gap between germline ends came to 11 bases. CDR3: CASSPKRAYNEQFF. CDR3 coding DNA: TGTGCCAGCTCCCCAAAGAGAGCCTACAATGAGCAGTTCTTC.

This clone was found once. The CDR3 DNA follows: TGTGCCAGCAGCTCCTATGGCTACAATGAGCAGTTCTTC. Protein product: CASSSYGYNEQFF. V gene TRBV7-9 combines with J gene TRBJ2-1; D ambiguous. Germline V CDR1 and CDR2: SEHNR, FQNEAQ (reference sequence). V was pared by 4 bases and J by 3 bases, with 7 bases between. This CDR3 spans 13 amino acids.

The chain couples TRBV2 to TRBJ1-4, with unresolved D. The CDR3 consists of 15 residues. The germline gives CDR1 SNHLY, CDR2 FYNNEI. Trimming shortened V by 6 bases and J by 3 bases, and 14 bases separated the two germline ends. CDR3 DNA: TGTGCCAGCAGCGTTCTGGACGGTTCTAATGAAAAACTGTTTTTT. It encodes CASSVLDGSNEKLFF.

The chain links TRBV7-9 to TRBJ2-4; D uncertain. V was trimmed by 5 bases and J by 13 bases, leaving 12 bases between them. The CDR3 contains 11 residues. Germline CDR1 and CDR2: SEHNR and FQNEAQ (reference sequence). For the CDR3, the DNA is TGTGCCAGCAGCCATAACCGGGCACAGTACTTC. This translates into CASSHNRAQYF. The full variable domain, completed using reference TRBV7-9 and TRBJ2-4, is DTGVSQNPRHKITKRGQNVTFRCDPISEHNRLYWYRQTLGQGPEFLTYFQNEAQLEKSRLLSDRFSAERPKGSFSTLEIQRTEQGDSAMYLCASSHNRAQYFGAGTRLSVL.

The chain couples TRBV5-1 to TRBJ2-2; the match to TRBD2 covers 8 bases. V shed 1 base, J shed 6 bases, and the junction held 11 bases outside the gene matches. CDR1 and CDR2 (germline): SGHRS, YFSETQ. The CDR3 totals 17 residues. The CDR3 sequence is CASSLLQRGLVAGELFF. The CDR3 DNA is TGCGCCAGCAGCTTGTTACAAAGGGGACTAGTAGCCGGGGAGCTGTTTTTT.

The chain recombines TRBV7-8 with TRBJ2-4; TRBD2 aligns across 7 bases. V trimming: 7 bases; J trimming: 2 bases; junction bases outside the gene matches: 14. The V gene's germline CDR1 is SGHVS and CDR2 FQNEAQ. The CDR3 spans 17 residues. Here the CDR3 reads CASTRSRAGASKNIQYF. The CDR3 nucleotides are TGTGCCAGCACCCGGTCGCGGGCGGGAGCTTCCAAAAACATTCAGTACTTC.

This clone was picked up one time. V is TRBV28 and J is TRBJ1-3, with unresolved D. CDR1 is MDHEN, CDR2 SYDVKM, per germline. The V end was cut by 7 bases, the J end by 0 bases, with 7 bases between. The CDR3 totals 13 residues. The CDR3 sequence is CASNPGSGNTIYF. CDR3 sequence (DNA): TGTGCCAGCAATCCAGGCTCTGGAAACACCATATATTTT.

This sequence joins TRBV27 and TRBJ1-5; D not certain. The CDR3 has 14 residues. In germline, CDR1 is MNHEY, CDR2 SMNVEV (reference sequence). The V end was cut by 1 base, the J end by 6 bases, with 10 bases between. The CDR3 spells CASSLWGEGQPQHF. DNA of the CDR3: TGTGCCAGCAGTTTATGGGGAGAGGGTCAGCCCCAGCATTTT.

This chain joins TRBV19 and TRBJ2-3, with 13 bases matching TRBD2. The CDR3 is made up of 18 amino acids. The ends lost 6 bases at V and 4 bases at J; junction bases unmatched: 13. Germline V gene lookup returns CDR1 LNHDA and CDR2 SQIVND (reference sequence). CDR3 in DNA: TGTGCCAGTAGCCTCTACCCGGGACTAGCGGGAAAGGCAGATACGCAGTATTTT. Amino acids: CASSLYPGLAGKADTQYF.

V is TRBV5-6 and J is TRBJ2-2; 7 bases agree with TRBD2. Trimming removed 3 bases from V and 4 bases from J; junction bases left unmatched: 3. The CDR3 length is 14 residues. CDR1 SGHDT and CDR2 YYEEEE come from the germline V gene. The CDR3 DNA follows: TGTGCCAGCAGCTCGGGACTAAGCACCGGGGAGCTGTTTTTT. This sequence encodes CASSSGLSTGELFF.